This entry describes one TCR beta chain. The CDR3 has 12 residues. Germline assignment: CDR1 KGHSH and CDR2 LQKENI. With 3 bases removed from V and 8 bases from J, the gap between germline ends came to 10 bases. Authors' analysis steps: The authors estimated nucleated cell counts from reference gene primer amplification. The table came from immunoSEQ multiplex PCR; TCRdb's copy has only in-frame clones and leaves some out. V, J and clone size were drawn from that table, and D and trimming were deduced from the DNA. This table has almost 350,000 clones, about nine tenths appearing once. The data were taken from a study of blood T cell repertoires in COVID-19. Study-wide context: Both acute and convalescent COVID-19 samples were obtained from the United States, Italy and Spain. Sources were T cells, B-cell-depleted T cells, or PBMCs; the material itself was cDNA or gDNA.

Patients of the Seattle cohort, enrolled during active infection, were followed longitudinally. V gene TRBV18 combines with J gene TRBJ1-2; D is perhaps TRBD1 (5 bases). Sequences were obtained from peripheral blood. This TCR came from a woman in her sixties with COVID-19, enrolled during active disease. This chain's CDR3 is CASSPGTGGYTF. CDR3 in DNA: TGTGCCAGCTCACCGGGAACAGGCGGCTACACCTTC.